This record covers a single TCR beta chain. The data originate from a study of blood T cell repertoires in COVID-19. Some clones are missing from TCRdb's copy, which holds only in-frame ones; the method was immunoSEQ multiplex PCR. The sample includes about 140,000 clones, roughly 88% of them seen just once. CDR1 MNHEY and CDR2 SVGEGT come from the germline V gene. V shed 1 base and J 12 bases; nucleotides not matched to a gene: 9. This CDR3 contains 13 residues. This clonotype was sampled from a woman aged 55-70 years with acute or convalescent COVID-19. This chain joins TRBV6-2 or TRBV6-3 and TRBJ2-7, with 7 bases aligning to TRBD1. Sequencing was performed on peripheral blood. Written as DNA, the CDR3 is TGTGCCAGCAGTTACTTAACCGACAGGGACGCGTACTTC. Translating gives CASSYLTDRDAYF.